At least ten counts were recorded for the clone carrying this T cell receptor beta chain. The CDR3 regions of TCR beta were amplified from RNA transcripts. An initial round of RT-PCR targeting the TCR CDR3 relied on the HTBI primer set. Each CDR3 protein gets one entry after TCRdb re-called the multiplex PCR reads with MiXCR. The sample yields hundreds of thousands of distinct CDR3 sequences, roughly 16% seen once. This entry comes from a study of T cells in Graves' hyperthyroidism and ophthalmopathy. This CDR3 has 15 amino acids. Per germline, CDR1 SGHRS and CDR2 YFSETQ. The ends were cut back, 0 bases at V and 8 bases at J, with 15 bases in the middle.

This chain links TRBV5-1 with TRBJ2-1, with D maybe TRBD2 (5 bases). Input material: blood. This TCR came from a middle-aged woman with Graves' ophthalmopathy. The CDR3 reads CASSLGGSAGDEQFF. The CDR3, as DNA: TGCGCCAGCAGCTTGGGAGGCTCCGCGGGCGATGAGCAGTTCTTC. The full variable domain, completed using reference TRBV5-1 and TRBJ2-1, is KAGVTQTPRYLIKTRGQQVTLSCSPISGHRSVSWYQQTPGQGLQFLFEYFSETQRNKGNFPGRFSGRQFSNSRSEMNVSTLELGDSALYLCASSLGGSAGDEQFFGPGTRLTVL.